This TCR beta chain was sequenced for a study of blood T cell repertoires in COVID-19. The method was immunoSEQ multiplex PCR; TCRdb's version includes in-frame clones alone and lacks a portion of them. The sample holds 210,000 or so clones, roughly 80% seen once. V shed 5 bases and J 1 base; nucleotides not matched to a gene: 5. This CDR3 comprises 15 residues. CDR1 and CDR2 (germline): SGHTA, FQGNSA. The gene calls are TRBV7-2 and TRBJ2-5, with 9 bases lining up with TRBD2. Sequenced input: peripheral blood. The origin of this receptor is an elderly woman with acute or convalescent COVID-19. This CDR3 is CASSRGLAPQETQYF. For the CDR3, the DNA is TGTGCCAGCAGCCGGGGACTAGCCCCCCAAGAGACCCAGTACTTC.